This TCR beta chain came from a study of blood T cells in healthy people across ages. Across the study: About one barcoded beta molecule per two T cells came from capture by template switching. General observations from the study: Total diversity from one million sequenced T cells was likely underestimated. More naive CD4+ cells and higher diversity marked long-lived donors relative to aged donors.

This clonotype has more than one count but fewer than ten. The antigen remains unidentified. The CDR3 runs 15 residues. Trimming pared 7 bases from V and 1 base from J, leaving 15 bases between. Per germline, CDR1 MDHEN and CDR2 SYDVKM. The authors ran a second PCR of about 6 to 12 cycles using a sample-barcoded 5' primer and a J-beta primer mix. Each cDNA molecule was tagged by a template-switch adaptor with 12 random nucleotides. TCRdb reprocessed the 5' RACE reads with MiXCR, giving one entry per CDR3 protein. The sample includes around 940,000 distinct CDR3 sequences, roughly 47% of them seen just once.

The J gene is TRBJ2-3, the V gene TRBV28, with D tentatively TRBD2 (5 bases). This clonotype originated in a woman aged 55-69 years in good health. Sample: blood. CDR3 sequence reads: CASTDLHVGTDTQYF. The CDR3 coding sequence is TGTGCCAGCACGGACTTGCACGTAGGCACAGATACGCAGTATTTT.